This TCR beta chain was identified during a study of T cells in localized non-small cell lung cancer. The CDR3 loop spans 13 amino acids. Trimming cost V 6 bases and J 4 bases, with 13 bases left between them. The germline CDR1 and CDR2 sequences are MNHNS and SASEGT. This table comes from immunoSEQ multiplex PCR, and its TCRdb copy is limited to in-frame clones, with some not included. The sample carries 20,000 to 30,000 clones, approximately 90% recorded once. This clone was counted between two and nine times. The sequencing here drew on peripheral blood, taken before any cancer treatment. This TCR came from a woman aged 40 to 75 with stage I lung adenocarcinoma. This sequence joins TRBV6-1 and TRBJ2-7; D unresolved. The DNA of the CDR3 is TGTGCCAGCAGCCCAGTCCCTTCTTACGAGCAGTACTTC. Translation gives CASSPVPSYEQYF.